The 30 T cell receptor beta chains reported below all come from one sample, sequenced in a study of OX40 agonist ivuxolimab in advanced cancers. The table came from immunoSEQ multiplex PCR; TCRdb's copy has only in-frame clones and leaves some out. The repertoire holds about 96,000 clones, with 70% to 85% as singletons. Sequenced material: CD4+ or CD8+ T cells sorted from blood, taken in a trial of the OX40 agonist ivuxolimab. Receptor source: an adult with an advanced solid tumor such as melanoma, head and neck, liver or kidney cancer.

The rearrangement links TRBV5-4 to TRBJ2-7; D may be TRBD1 (5 bases). In germline, CDR1 is SGHNT, CDR2 YYREEE (reference sequence). The CDR3 totals 14 residues. The V end lost 4 bases, the J end lost 4 bases, and 15 bases lay between the germline ends. CDR3 coding DNA: TGTGCCAGCAGCCTGGACATGGGAATTTACGAGCAGTACTTC. Its protein is CASSLDMGIYEQYF.

The J gene is TRBJ2-7, the V gene TRBV5-8; no clear D. CDR1 is SGHTS, CDR2 YDEGEE, per germline. This CDR3 spans 14 amino acids. The V end lost 0 bases, the J end lost 1 base, and 8 bases lay between the germline ends. Here the CDR3 DNA reads TGTGCCAGCAGCTTGGCCCCTGGATCCTACGAGCAGTACTTC. It yields the protein CASSLAPGSYEQYF.

The genes are TRBV9 and TRBJ2-3; D might be TRBD2 (5 bases). The CDR3 loop spans 16 amino acids. Germline V gene sequence: CDR1 SGDLS, CDR2 YYNGEE. V was shortened by 0 bases and J by 1 base, with 12 bases between the two germline ends. The DNA of the CDR3 is TGTGCCAGCAGCGTAGCCCTCAGCGGTGGCACAGATACGCAGTATTTT. It codes for CASSVALSGGTDTQYF.

V gene TRBV7-2 combines with J gene TRBJ2-2; D is uncertain. Germline assignment: CDR1 SGHTA and CDR2 FQGNSA. The ends were cut back, 5 bases at V and 3 bases at J, with 4 bases in the middle. The CDR3 runs 12 residues. The CDR3 coding sequence is TGTGCCAGCAGCGGATACACCGGGGAGCTGTTTTTT. Amino acids: CASSGYTGELFF.

The chain links TRBV7-8 to TRBJ2-7; 10 nucleotides align to TRBD1. This CDR3 has 15 amino acids. Trimming at V came to 5 bases and at J to 3 bases, leaving 7 bases not matched to a gene. From germline, CDR1 is SGHVS and CDR2 FQNEAQ. CDR3 DNA sequence: TGTGCCAGCAGCGCTACCGGGACAGGGGACTACGAGCAGTACTTC. This sequence encodes CASSATGTGDYEQYF.

The rearrangement uses TRBV4-1 and TRBJ1-2; 7 nucleotides align to TRBD1. Trimming at V came to 0 bases and at J to 0 bases, leaving 4 bases not matched to a gene. Germline lookup yields CDR1 MGHRA and CDR2 YSYEKL. This CDR3 spans 16 amino acids. The CDR3 protein is CASSQEGQRSNYGYTF. DNA of the CDR3: TGCGCCAGCAGCCAAGAGGGACAGAGATCTAACTATGGCTACACCTTC.

V and J are TRBV20-1 and TRBJ1-1; perhaps TRBD1 as D (5 bases). This CDR3 has 11 amino acids. Trimming removed 6 bases from V and 7 bases from J, with 12 bases in between. Germline V gene lookup returns CDR1 DFQATT and CDR2 SNEGSKA (reference sequence). The CDR3 DNA reads as TGCAGTGCGCCCGCGGGGGTTGAAGCTTTCTTT. The encoded protein is CSAPAGVEAFF.

The DNA for the CDR3 is TGTGCCAGCAGCCCGCCGACTAGCGGGAGAGGGGATACGCAGTATTTT. It codes for CASSPPTSGRGDTQYF. The chain is built from TRBV7-9 and TRBJ2-3, with 12 bases fitting TRBD2. Per germline, CDR1 SEHNR and CDR2 FQNEAQ (reference sequence). J gave up 6 bases and V 5 bases, and 9 bases lay outside the gene matches. The CDR3 runs to 16 residues.

The V call is TRBV6-5, the J call TRBJ2-1; 7 positions agree with TRBD2. CDR3 length: 13 amino acids. The germline CDR1 and CDR2 sequences are MNHEY and SVGAGI. Germline trimming cut 2 bases from V and 15 bases from J; bases unmatched to any gene: 10. The CDR3: CASSYVSAGALFF. The DNA for the CDR3 is TGTGCCAGCAGTTACGTCTCCGCGGGAGCACTGTTCTTC.

This chain connects TRBV5-4 to TRBJ2-1, with D maybe TRBD2 (5 bases). V lost 3 bases and J 8 bases, leaving 15 bases between the germline ends. Germline loops: CDR1 SGHNT, CDR2 YYREEE (reference sequence). The CDR3 has 14 residues. The CDR3 reads CASSSFSGLDEQFF. The CDR3, as DNA: TGTGCCAGCAGCTCCTTTTCGGGGTTGGATGAGCAGTTCTTC.

This chain connects TRBV19 to TRBJ1-6; tentative D call: TRBD1 (6 bases). Germline V gene lookup returns CDR1 LNHDA and CDR2 SQIVND (reference sequence). Between the trimmed V and J ends, which lost 7 bases and 5 bases, there was a span of 9 bases. CDR3 size: 13 residues. For the CDR3, the DNA is TGTGCCAGTAACAGGGCCGATAATTCACCCCTCCACTTT. This encodes CASNRADNSPLHF. Full variable domain (outside the CDR3, taken from reference TRBV19 and TRBJ1-6): DGGITQSPKYLFRKEGQNVTLSCEQNLNHDAMYWYRQDPGQGLRLIYYSQIVNDFQKGDIAEGYSVSREKKESFPLTVTSAQKNPTAFYLCASNRADNSPLHFGNGTRLTVT.

This clone showed up just a few times. The genes are TRBV28 and TRBJ1-6; D call uncertain. This CDR3 region has 13 residues. Trimming removed 10 bases at V and 8 bases at J, with 15 bases between. The V gene's germline CDR1 is MDHEN and CDR2 SYDVKM. The CDR3 protein is CATRRGLDSPLHF. Here the CDR3 DNA reads TGTGCCACTAGGCGGGGATTGGATTCACCCCTCCACTTT. Drawing the rest from reference TRBV28 and TRBJ1-6, the complete variable domain is DVKVTQSSRYLVKRTGEKVFLECVQDMDHENMFWYRQDPGLGLRLIYFSYDVKMKEKGDIPEGYSVSREKKERFSLILESASTNQTSMYLCATRRGLDSPLHFGNGTRLTVT.

This CDR3 is CASREGYTF. In DNA, the CDR3 is TGCGCCAGCAGGGAAGGCTACACCTTC. The rearrangement uses TRBV4-1 and TRBJ1-2; D gene uncertain. V dropped 6 bases and J dropped 8 bases, with 4 bases sitting between them. From germline, CDR1 is MGHRA and CDR2 YSYEKL. The length of the CDR3 is 9 residues.

V gene TRBV5-3 combines with J gene TRBJ2-7, with a tentative D call TRBD1 (5 bases). TRBV5-3 is an open reading frame, and its role is uncertain. V was cut by 0 bases and J by 6 bases, with 13 bases left in between. This CDR3 is built from 14 residues. The CDR3 spells CARSLAQGGLEQYF. DNA for the CDR3: TGTGCCAGAAGCTTGGCGCAGGGTGGCCTCGAGCAGTACTTC.

The chain employs TRBV6-5 and TRBJ1-2; 7 nucleotides line up with TRBD1. The CDR3 is made up of 12 amino acids. The V gene end was trimmed by 6 bases and the J gene end by 8 bases; junction bases not matched to a gene: 6. The V gene's germline CDR1 is MNHEY and CDR2 SVGAGI. The CDR3 protein is CASRTTGFGYTF. The CDR3 DNA reads TGTGCCAGCAGGACGACAGGGTTCGGCTACACCTTC.

The chain couples TRBV27 to TRBJ2-1; 14 bases line up with TRBD2. Trimming removed 5 bases from V and 8 bases from J; junction bases left unmatched: 14. The V gene's germline CDR1 is MNHEY and CDR2 SMNVEV (reference sequence). This CDR3 region has 18 residues. The CDR3 reads CASSPKGGGLAGVHEQFF. In nucleotides, the CDR3 is TGTGCCAGCAGTCCCAAGGGGGGGGGACTAGCGGGAGTCCATGAGCAGTTCTTC.

The chain combines TRBV7-3 with TRBJ2-2, with D unresolved. V gave up 2 bases and J gave up 8 bases, with 6 bases separating them. Germline-derived CDR1 and CDR2 are SGHTA and FQGTGA. The length of the CDR3 is 12 residues. As DNA, the CDR3 is TGTGCCAGCAGCTTATCGCGGGGGGAGCTGTTTTTT. Amino acids: CASSLSRGELFF.

The rearrangement joins TRBV6-5 to TRBJ1-1; maybe TRBD1 (6 bases). Germline V lookup: CDR1 MNHEY, CDR2 SVGAGI. CDR3 length: 14 amino acids. With 5 bases removed from V and 7 bases from J, the gap between germline ends came to 17 bases. The CDR3 DNA follows: TGTGCCAGCAGTAAGGACCTACAGGGCAGTGAAGCTTTCTTT. Its protein product is CASSKDLQGSEAFF.

The gene calls are TRBV4-1 and TRBJ2-5; unclear D gene. CDR1 and CDR2 from the germline V gene are MGHRA and YSYEKL. There are 12 residues in the CDR3. V lost 3 bases to trimming and J lost 3 bases, with 5 bases between them. The CDR3 region has the DNA TGCGCCAGCAGCCAGGATAAAGAGACCCAGTACTTC. Protein product: CASSQDKETQYF.

The gene calls are TRBV18 and TRBJ2-7; D possibly corresponds to TRBD2 (6 bases). The CDR3 loop spans 15 amino acids. V was trimmed by 1 base and J by 2 bases, leaving 12 bases between them. The V gene's germline CDR1 is KGHSH and CDR2 LQKENI. This CDR3 reads CASSPRRGSAYEQYF. For the CDR3, the DNA is TGTGCCAGCTCACCACGGAGGGGATCCGCCTACGAGCAGTACTTC.

This clone came up a few times. The chain carries TRBV6-5 and TRBJ1-2; D might be TRBD1 (5 bases). Germline V gene data show CDR1 as MNHEY and CDR2 as SVGAGI. Trimming cost V 6 bases and J 4 bases, with 9 bases left between them. The CDR3 loop spans 12 amino acids. The CDR3 DNA sequence: TGTGCCAGCAGAGACAGTCTCTATGGCTACACCTTC. It is translated as CASRDSLYGYTF.

The CDR3 loop is CASNPKTPVNTEAFF. CDR3 DNA: TGTGCCAGTAACCCAAAAACCCCCGTGAACACTGAAGCTTTCTTT. J is TRBJ1-1 and V is TRBV19; the D is unclear. With 7 bases removed from V and 0 bases from J, the gap between germline ends came to 15 bases. Germline loops: CDR1 LNHDA, CDR2 SQIVND (reference sequence). The CDR3 loop spans 15 amino acids.

This chain uses TRBV7-7 with TRBJ2-3, with 9 bases aligning to TRBD1. Germline V gene lookup returns CDR1 SSHAT and CDR2 FNYEAQ (reference sequence). CDR3 length equals 15 residues. The J segment lost 3 bases and the V segment lost 3 bases, leaving 4 bases of the junction unmatched. Written as DNA, the CDR3 is TGTGCCAGCAGCTTGGGACAGGGAGTTACAGATACGCAGTATTTT. It specifies CASSLGQGVTDTQYF.

This sequence joins TRBV6-1 and TRBJ1-4; D not certain. Germline CDR1 reads MNHNS; CDR2 reads SASEGT. CDR3 length: 15 residues. The germline V and J ends were trimmed by 1 base and 5 bases, with 11 bases remaining between them. The CDR3 coding sequence is TGTGCCAGCAGTGAAGTTGCGGATACCAATGAAAAACTGTTTTTT. As protein: CASSEVADTNEKLFF.

V usage is TRBV19 and J usage is TRBJ1-1; possibly TRBD1 for D (6 bases). Looked up from germline, CDR1 is LNHDA and CDR2 is SQIVND (reference sequence). The CDR3 is made up of 17 amino acids. V dropped 3 bases and J dropped 2 bases, with 19 bases sitting between them. Here the CDR3 DNA reads TGTGCCAGTAGTATCCCTCCCGGACAGACGATAAACACTGAAGCTTTCTTT. This codes for CASSIPPGQTINTEAFF.

The chain recombines TRBV6-5 with TRBJ1-3; D might be TRBD1 (5 bases). V lost 4 bases and J lost 2, with 12 bases in between. The CDR3 spans 15 residues. Germline lookup yields CDR1 MNHEY and CDR2 SVGAGI. DNA for the CDR3: TGTGCCAGCAGTTCGAACCAGGGTCCTGGAAACACCATATATTTT. Protein: CASSSNQGPGNTIYF.

The chain joins TRBV9 to TRBJ2-3; 11 nucleotides match TRBD1. The CDR3 has 17 residues. Unmatched junction bases numbered 13, after V lost 4 bases and J lost 6 bases. The germline V gene has CDR1 SGDLS and CDR2 YYNGEE. CDR3 protein: CASSLLSGQGAGDTQYF. DNA for the CDR3: TGTGCCAGCAGCCTCCTTTCTGGACAGGGGGCTGGGGATACGCAGTATTTT.

This chain uses TRBV18 with TRBJ2-3; D unclear. Trimming removed 3 bases from V and 2 bases from J, with 3 bases in between. CDR3 size: 12 residues. The germline V gene encodes CDR1 KGHSH and CDR2 LQKENI. In DNA, the CDR3 is TGTGCCAGCTCACCTATCACAGATACGCAGTATTTT. This gives the protein CASSPITDTQYF.

CDR3 residues: CAISDSSGNTIYF. DNA for the CDR3: TGTGCCATCAGTGACAGCTCTGGAAACACCATATATTTT. V gene TRBV10-3 combines with J gene TRBJ1-3, with no clear D. CDR3 size: 13 residues. Germline V lookup: CDR1 ENHRY, CDR2 SYGVKD. V shed 3 bases and J shed 0 bases, with 3 bases lying between them.

V is TRBV29-1 and J is TRBJ2-4, with D hard to call. Germline V CDR1 and CDR2: SQVTM, ANQGSEA. Trimming left V 7 bases short and J 0 bases short, with 7 bases between. This CDR3 contains 12 residues. The CDR3 nucleotides are TGCAGCGCGATACTAGCCAAAAACATTCAGTACTTC. Amino acid sequence: CSAILAKNIQYF.